The clone carrying this T cell receptor (beta chain) was observed a few times. Its antigen is as yet unknown. The CDR3 covers 13 residues. V was pared by 4 bases and J by 6 bases, with 12 bases between. The data belong to a study of CD8 T cells in ankylosing spondylitis. Overall study findings and caveats: Significant enrichment of disease-linked clones was reported in matched ankylosing spondylitis synovial fluid. The study identified a TCR beta motif of roughly eight highly homologous variants that appeared characteristic of ankylosing spondylitis blood. In reactive arthritis synovial fluid and blood, some motif variants had been reported before.

As the method for making TCR beta libraries, quantitative 5'-RACE with molecular barcodes was used. Via MiXCR, TCRdb re-called the 5' RACE reads, giving one row per CDR3 protein. There are roughly 220,000 distinct CDR3 sequences in the sample; approximately 20% occur only once, and 40% to 50% lies in the top ten. The chain employs TRBV12-3 or TRBV12-4 and TRBJ1-2; D gene unclear. The sequence came from a male donor with ankylosing spondylitis. Sample: blood, either unsorted or a sorted T cell fraction (not recorded which). The CDR3 spells CASSYEVTNGYTF. The CDR3 nucleotides are TGTGCCAGCAGTTATGAGGTTACGAATGGCTACACCTTC.